One sample yielded the 9 T cell receptor beta chains listed below, sequenced in a study of CD8 T cells in Susac syndrome. RNA totalling about 0.45 to 1 ug underwent reverse transcription with random hexamers. TCRdb re-called the immunoSEQ multiplex PCR reads through MiXCR, storing one row per CDR3 protein. This table holds 180,000 or so distinct CDR3 sequences, about 95% found once. Sequencing was done on a sample of CD4+ T cells from PBMCs. Receptors originate from a human donor in good health.

The chain carries TRBV7-2 and TRBJ2-4; D is undetermined. Trimming stripped 2 bases from V and 7 bases from J, with 9 bases between. The CDR3 is 13 amino acids. Germline V gene sequence: CDR1 SGHTA, CDR2 FQGNSA. In nucleotides, the CDR3 is TGTGCCAGCAGCTTAATTGTCGGGAACATTCAGTACTTC. Amino acids: CASSLIVGNIQYF.

This clonotype was seen once. The chain has TRBV20-1 and TRBJ2-5; unclear D gene. CDR3 size: 13 residues. CDR1 is DFQATT, CDR2 SNEGSKA, per germline (reference sequence). With 4 bases removed from V and 2 bases from J, the gap between germline ends came to 11 bases. The CDR3: CSAKGFGQETQYF. The CDR3 DNA sequence: TGCAGTGCTAAAGGGTTTGGGCAAGAGACCCAGTACTTC.

V is TRBV20-1 and J is TRBJ2-6, with D maybe TRBD1 (6 bases). Germline-derived CDR1 and CDR2 are DFQATT and SNEGSKA (reference sequence). V was trimmed by 4 bases and J by 0 bases, leaving 10 bases between them. This CDR3 has 15 amino acids. CDR3 DNA sequence: TGCAGTGCTATAGACAGGAACTCTGGGGCCAACGTCCTGACTTTC. It yields the protein CSAIDRNSGANVLTF.

This chain uses TRBV7-2 with TRBJ2-7; D possibly corresponds to TRBD1 (5 bases). V was cut by 5 bases and J by 3 bases, with 14 bases left in between. The V gene's germline CDR1 is SGHTA and CDR2 FQGNSA. This CDR3 spans 14 amino acids. CDR3 region: CASSQNGQGYEQYF. CDR3 DNA sequence: TGTGCCAGCAGCCAAAATGGGCAGGGCTACGAGCAGTACTTC.

The chain uses TRBV2 and TRBJ1-2; D is unresolved. Trimming removed 6 bases at V and 4 bases at J, with 21 bases between. Germline values: CDR1 SNHLY, CDR2 FYNNEI. This CDR3 comprises 16 residues. The CDR3 here is CASREEITIRPYGYTF. CDR3 bases: TGTGCCAGCAGAGAGGAAATCACGATTAGACCCTATGGCTACACCTTC.

Only a few counts were recorded for this clonotype. The chain uses TRBV6-2 or TRBV6-3 and TRBJ2-7; TRBD1 matches at 10 bases. The CDR3 sequence is 14 residues long. Germline V gives CDR1 MNHEY, CDR2 SVGEGT. V gave up 5 bases and J gave up 3 bases; unmatched junction bases: 4. The CDR3 sequence: CASSGDRGIYEQYF. The CDR3 DNA reads TGTGCCAGCAGTGGGGACAGGGGCATCTACGAGCAGTACTTC.

The V and J genes are TRBV30 and TRBJ1-1; 10 nucleotides align to TRBD1. The CDR3 contains 17 residues. Germline assignment: CDR1 GTSNPN and CDR2 SVGIG (reference sequence). V shed 3 bases, J shed 3 bases, and the junction held 13 bases outside the gene matches. The CDR3 spells CAWSTTKPGTGDTEAFF. In DNA, the CDR3 is TGTGCCTGGAGCACGACAAAGCCGGGGACAGGGGACACTGAAGCTTTCTTT.

CDR3 in DNA: TGTGCCAGCAGCTTTCGCGGGAGGGTGGATACGCAGTATTTT. The encoded protein is CASSFRGRVDTQYF. The rearrangement joins TRBV7-3 to TRBJ2-3; 9 positions agree with TRBD2. The trim removed 3 bases at V and 6 bases at J, leaving 4 bases unmatched. The CDR3 loop spans 14 amino acids. Per the germline V gene, CDR1 is SGHTA and CDR2 is FQGTGA.

The genes are TRBV12-3 or TRBV12-4 and TRBJ2-3; no reliable D call. Trimming shortened V by 5 bases and J by 6 bases, and 9 bases separated the two germline ends. This CDR3 is built from 12 residues. The CDR3 sequence: CASSRIQDTQYF. CDR3 nucleotides: TGTGCCAGCAGTCGGATTCAGGATACGCAGTATTTT.